These 12 T cell receptor beta chains share one sample of origin, sequenced in a study of identical twins. TCRdb recomputed calls from the 5' RACE reads with MiXCR, one row per CDR3 protein. The sample has about 660,000 distinct CDR3 sequences, over 8.5% seen once; the top ten hold approximately 0.89%. These same data were also listed under a study on yellow fever vaccine responses in identical twins.

Input material: PBMCs. These receptors all stem from a woman under 30 in good health.

This clonotype was found a few times. The V gene is TRBV5-6, the J gene TRBJ1-1, with D maybe TRBD1 (6 bases). Germline values: CDR1 SGHDT, CDR2 YYEEEE. This CDR3 is 15 amino acids long. The ends were cut back, 4 bases at V and 6 bases at J, with 19 bases in the middle. CDR3 region: CASSPQGRGRAEAFF. CDR3 sequence (DNA): TGTGCCAGCAGCCCCCAGGGGAGGGGGAGGGCTGAAGCTTTCTTT.

This clonotype occurred a few times. The chain uses TRBV20-1 and TRBJ2-3, with 12 bases aligning to TRBD1. CDR3 length: 16 amino acids. The V segment lost 6 bases and the J segment 4 bases; nucleotides outside the gene matches: 11. The V gene's germline CDR1 is DFQATT and CDR2 SNEGSKA (reference sequence). The CDR3 region has the DNA TGCAGTGCGTTCTCCGGGACAGGGGGCGCCGCAGATACGCAGTATTTT. Translating gives CSAFSGTGGAADTQYF.

In this sample, this clonotype turned up many times. The chain employs TRBV4-3 and TRBJ2-7; no reliable D call. From germline, CDR1 is LGHNA and CDR2 YSLEER. V shed 1 base and J shed 0 bases, with 7 bases lying between them. CDR3 length: 14 residues. CDR3 protein: CASSQVQSSYEQYF. The CDR3 DNA sequence: TGCGCCAGCAGCCAAGTACAGAGCTCCTACGAGCAGTACTTC.

This clonotype has a handful of counts. The chain couples TRBV20-1 to TRBJ1-1; D remains unclear. The CDR3 sequence is 11 residues long. The ends were cut back, 6 bases at V and 6 bases at J, with 11 bases in the middle. Germline-derived CDR1 and CDR2 are DFQATT and SNEGSKA (reference sequence). The CDR3, as DNA: TGCAGTGCAGAGAGACCCGCTGAAGCTTTCTTT. Its protein product is CSAERPAEAFF.

This clonotype was seen at least ten times. V usage is TRBV12-3 or TRBV12-4 and J usage is TRBJ1-3; possible D gene TRBD1, 6 bases. Between the trimmed V and J ends, which lost 6 bases and 0 bases, there was a span of 12 bases. The CDR3 has 15 amino acids. CDR3 sequence (DNA): TGTGCCAGCAGCTCCGGACAGCACTCTGGAAACACCATATATTTT. It specifies CASSSGQHSGNTIYF.

The rearrangement links TRBV3-1 to TRBJ1-6; D gene uncertain. The germline CDR1 and CDR2 sequences are LGHDT and YNNKEL (reference sequence). The CDR3 sequence is 13 residues long. Between the trimmed V and J ends, which lost 0 bases and 10 bases, there was a span of 7 bases. This chain's CDR3 is CASSQEEWSPLHF. DNA of the CDR3: TGTGCCAGCAGCCAAGAAGAGTGGTCACCCCTCCACTTT.

The table lists this clonotype with a few counts. This chain links TRBV27 with TRBJ2-2, with TRBD1 identical over 9 bases. The CDR3 runs to 14 residues. V was pared by 5 bases and J by 7 bases, with 5 bases of the junction left unmatched. Per germline, CDR1 MNHEY and CDR2 SMNVEV (reference sequence). CDR3 nucleotides: TGTGCCAGCAGTATGGGACAGGGAGTCGGGGAGCTGTTTTTT. Translating it yields CASSMGQGVGELFF.

A remark on this clonotype: With a much larger clone just one base away, this may be a read error. The chain couples TRBV29-1 to TRBJ2-3, with TRBD1 matching over 8 bases. Germline V gives CDR1 SQVTM, CDR2 ANQGSEA. This CDR3 is 14 amino acids long. The CDR3 spells CIVLRQGSTDTQYF. The CDR3, as DNA: TGCATCGTTCTCCGACAGGGGAGCACAGATACGCAGTATTTT.

The chain has TRBV12-3 or TRBV12-4 and TRBJ2-5; TRBD2 agrees at 12 bases. The CDR3 length is 15 residues. V trimming: 3 bases; J trimming: 10 bases; junction bases outside the gene matches: 9. The CDR3 DNA reads as TGTGCCAGCAGTTTCAACCCTAGCGGGGGGGCGGGCCAGTACTTC. This translates into CASSFNPSGGAGQYF.

This clonotype was recorded many times. In DNA, the CDR3 is TGCGCCAGCAGTGAGGGGCCGGTGGAGACCCAGTACTTC. It encodes CASSEGPVETQYF. The chain employs TRBV10-2 and TRBJ2-5; no clear D. This CDR3 comprises 13 residues. V was shortened by 2 bases and J by 5 bases, with 9 bases between the two germline ends. CDR1 and CDR2 (germline): WSHSY, SAAADI.

The V call is TRBV7-2, the J call TRBJ2-7, with D possibly matching TRBD1 (5 bases). CDR3 length: 16 residues. V was cut by 5 bases and J by 5 bases, with 22 bases left in between. Germline V lookup: CDR1 SGHTA, CDR2 FQGNSA. The CDR3 loop is CASSTVRGLRVHEQYF. As DNA, the CDR3 is TGTGCCAGCAGCACCGTAAGGGGTCTAAGAGTCCACGAGCAGTACTTC.

The rearrangement uses TRBV28 and TRBJ2-7; tentative D call: TRBD1 (6 bases). V was cut by 4 bases and J by 4 bases, with 14 bases left in between. The CDR3 is 14 amino acids. Germline loops: CDR1 MDHEN, CDR2 SYDVKM. The CDR3 sequence is CASSWTEGWYEQYF. CDR3 in DNA: TGTGCCAGCAGTTGGACAGAGGGCTGGTACGAGCAGTACTTC.